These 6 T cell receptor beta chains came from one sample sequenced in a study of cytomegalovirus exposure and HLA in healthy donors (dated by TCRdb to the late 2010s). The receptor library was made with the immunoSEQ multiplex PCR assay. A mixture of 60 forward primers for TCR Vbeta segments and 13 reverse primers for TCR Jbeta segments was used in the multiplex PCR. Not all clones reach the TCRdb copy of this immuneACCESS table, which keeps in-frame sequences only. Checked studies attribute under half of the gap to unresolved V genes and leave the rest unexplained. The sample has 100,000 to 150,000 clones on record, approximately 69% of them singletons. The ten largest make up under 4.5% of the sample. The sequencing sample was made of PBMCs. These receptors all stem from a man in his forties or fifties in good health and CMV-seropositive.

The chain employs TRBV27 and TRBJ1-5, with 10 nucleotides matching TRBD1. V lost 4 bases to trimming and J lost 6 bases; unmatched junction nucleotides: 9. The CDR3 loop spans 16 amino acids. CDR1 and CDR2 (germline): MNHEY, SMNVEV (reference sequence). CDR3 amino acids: CASSSQTGGKRQPQHF. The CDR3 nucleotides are TGTGCCAGCAGTTCACAGACAGGGGGCAAACGTCAGCCCCAGCATTTT.

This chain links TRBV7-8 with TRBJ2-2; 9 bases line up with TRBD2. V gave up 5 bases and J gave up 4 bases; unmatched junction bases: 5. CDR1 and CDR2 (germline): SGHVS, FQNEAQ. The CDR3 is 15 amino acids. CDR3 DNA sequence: TGTGCCAGCAGCCGACTAGCGGTTATCACCGGGGAGCTGTTTTTT. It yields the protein CASSRLAVITGELFF. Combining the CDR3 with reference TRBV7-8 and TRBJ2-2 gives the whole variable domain GAGVSQSPRYKVAKRGQDVALRCDPISGHVSLFWYQQALGQGPEFLTYFQNEAQLDKSGLPSDRFFAERPEGSVSTLKIQRTQQEDSAVYLCASSRLAVITGELFFGEGSRLTVL.

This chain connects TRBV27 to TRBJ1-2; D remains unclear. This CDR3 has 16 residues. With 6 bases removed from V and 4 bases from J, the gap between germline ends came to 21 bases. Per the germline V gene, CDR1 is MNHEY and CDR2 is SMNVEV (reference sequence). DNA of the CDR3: TGTGCCAGCAGAGTCCGGCTCGAGTCTGGGCTCTATGGCTACACCTTC. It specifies CASRVRLESGLYGYTF.

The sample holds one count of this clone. Here the CDR3 reads CASSENGGYF. CDR3 nucleotides: TGTGCCAGCAGTGAAAACGGGGGGTACTTC. This sequence joins TRBV6-1 and TRBJ2-7, with D maybe TRBD2 (6 bases). Trimming removed 2 bases at V and 12 bases at J, with 8 bases between. The CDR3 totals 10 residues. Germline values: CDR1 MNHNS, CDR2 SASEGT.

The CDR3 reads CASGRGGDLEKLFF. CDR3 bases: TGTGCCAGCGGTAGAGGAGGGGACCTTGAAAAACTGTTTTTT. The V call is TRBV25-1, the J call TRBJ1-4; perhaps TRBD1 as D (5 bases). The CDR3 loop spans 14 amino acids. V was clipped by 8 bases and J by 7 bases, with 17 bases between them. The germline V gene has CDR1 MGHDK and CDR2 SYGVNS.

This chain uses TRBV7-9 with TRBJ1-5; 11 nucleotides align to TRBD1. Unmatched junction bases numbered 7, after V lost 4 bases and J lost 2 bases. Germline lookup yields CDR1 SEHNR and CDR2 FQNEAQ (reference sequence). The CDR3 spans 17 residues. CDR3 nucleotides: TGTGCCAGCAGCTCAGGACAGGGGGCATTTGGCAATCAGCCCCAGCATTTT. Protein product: CASSSGQGAFGNQPQHF.